This TCR beta chain was retrieved from a study of T-cell memory formation after mild COVID-19. Findings of the study overall: Cross-reactive memory seemingly joined, as some responding clones were found in pre-infection memory.

Employing constant-segment primers, 5'RACE generated TCR alpha and TCR beta cDNA libraries bearing sample barcodes and UMIs. A single record per CDR3 protein comes from TCRdb applying MiXCR to the 5' RACE reads. The sample records around 470,000 distinct CDR3 sequences, 20% being singletons. This clonotype has more than one count but fewer than ten. Its specificity is not known. This CDR3 contains 16 residues. V dropped 0 bases and J dropped 1 base, with 12 bases sitting between them. Per germline, CDR1 DFQATT and CDR2 SNEGSKA (reference sequence). Sequencing was carried out using PBMCs or a T cell subset sorted from them (not recorded which). This receptor was identified in an adult woman who had mild COVID-19 (a few samples of this study predate the infection). Cell type and time point are not known. V is TRBV20-1 and J is TRBJ2-2; TRBD1 might be the D (6 bases). CDR3 nucleotides: TGCAGTGCTAGAGATCAGAGAGGGGGGAACACCGGGGAGCTGTTTTTT. Translated, it gives CSARDQRGGNTGELFF.